This T cell receptor (beta chain) appears in the sequencing data of a study of T cell responses to AZD1222 COVID-19 vaccine. Study-level information: Researchers grouped second doses given at about 4 or about 12 weeks into one pool.

Measured with immunoSEQ multiplex PCR; TCRdb has only the in-frame clones, and not every one. The sample consists of about 140,000 clones, 70% to 90% of them appearing once. This CDR3 has 15 amino acids. Germline V gene data show CDR1 as SGHTA and CDR2 as FQGNSA. V dropped 5 bases and J dropped 4 bases, with 12 bases sitting between them. The TCR sequence derives from an adult in good health. Sequencing was performed on peripheral blood, taken on day 0 of AZD1222 vaccination. The V call is TRBV7-2, the J call TRBJ1-6, with D unresolved. In DNA form, the CDR3 reads TGTGCCAGCAGCCTGTCGGGAGGGTATAATTCACCCCTCCACTTT. Protein: CASSLSGGYNSPLHF.